The 5 T cell receptor beta chains below come from one sample, sequenced in a study of shared clonotypes between healthy human individuals. Produced via immunoSEQ multiplex PCR; TCRdb's table is partial and in-frame only. This repertoire shows roughly 1,600,000 clones, around 98.5% found once; its top ten account for approximately 0.38%. Sequenced sample: naive CD4+ T cells sorted from blood. The subset: CD45RA+ positively selected. The origin of the receptors is a man under 40 in good health.

This rearrangement joins TRBV27 to TRBJ2-1; 9 nucleotides align to TRBD1. Germline V CDR1 and CDR2: MNHEY, SMNVEV (reference sequence). Trimming removed 5 bases from V and 5 bases from J; junction bases left unmatched: 10. This CDR3 is built from 16 residues. The CDR3 DNA follows: TGTGCCAGCAGTCGGGGACAGGGTCTTACCGACAATGAGCAGTTCTTC. This sequence encodes CASSRGQGLTDNEQFF.

The rearrangement uses TRBV7-9 and TRBJ2-2; D unclear. Germline V lookup: CDR1 SEHNR, CDR2 FQNEAQ (reference sequence). The V gene lost 4 bases and the J gene lost 7 bases, with 10 bases spanning the gap. The CDR3 is 13 residues long. The CDR3 DNA is TGTGCCAGCAGCTCTCAGTGGTTCGGGGAGCTGTTTTTT. As protein: CASSSQWFGELFF.

The chain employs TRBV19 and TRBJ2-1; TRBD2 aligns across 8 bases. V shed 4 bases, J shed 10 bases, and the junction held 12 bases outside the gene matches. CDR3 length: 15 amino acids. Germline V gene sequence: CDR1 LNHDA, CDR2 SQIVND (reference sequence). CDR3 protein: CASSSGRSGDWEQFF. DNA for the CDR3: TGTGCCAGTAGTAGCGGGAGGTCCGGGGATTGGGAGCAGTTCTTC.

This chain uses TRBV11-3 with TRBJ2-5, with TRBD2 matching over 9 bases. V lost 1 base, J lost 0 bases, and 0 bases stayed unmatched. In germline, CDR1 is SGHNT, CDR2 YENEEA. This CDR3 spans 15 amino acids. In DNA form, the CDR3 reads TGTGCCAGCAGCTTAGCTAGCGGGAACCAAGAGACCCAGTACTTC. Protein: CASSLASGNQETQYF.

The chain employs TRBV18 and TRBJ2-2, with 11 bases fitting TRBD2. The CDR3 has 16 amino acids. Germline V gene data show CDR1 as KGHSH and CDR2 as LQKENI. J lost 3 bases, V lost 6 bases, and 6 bases had no gene match. The chain's CDR3 is CASSLGLAEHTGELFF. In DNA, the CDR3 is TGTGCCAGCTCTTTGGGACTAGCGGAGCACACCGGGGAGCTGTTTTTT.